This T cell receptor (beta chain) was sequenced for a study of beta chain features in type 1 diabetes. Study observations and caveats: Individuals with type 1 diabetes displayed fewer insertions and more deletions at VDJ junctions. Naive, central memory and regulatory TCRB repertoires appeared more similar among patients than healthy donors.

This clone has a handful of counts. Antigen specificity is unknown. One heparinised draw of blood, averaging around 120 mL, came from each donor. Each of the CD4+ naive, central memory, regulatory and stem cell-like memory populations was sorted via CD45RO/CCR7/CD25/CD127/CD95/CD27. As every portion of the isolated RNA was reverse transcribed, the sequencing read expressed TCRB transcripts. Clones were sequenced by immunoSEQ multiplex PCR, and TCRdb holds only the in-frame ones, with some missing. This sample has about 290,000 clones, with under 8.5% found just once. The sample taken for sequencing was central memory CD4+ T cells from blood. The TCR sequence derives from a woman aged 18 to 35 in good health.

CDR3 residues: CASSLRAGANVLTF. CDR3 nucleotides: TGTGCCAGCAGTTTGCGCGCTGGGGCCAACGTCCTGACTTTC. This chain joins TRBV28 and TRBJ2-6; D remains ambiguous. Looked up from germline, CDR1 is MDHEN and CDR2 is SYDVKM. The CDR3 is made up of 14 amino acids. V was shortened by 3 bases and J by 2 bases, with 5 bases between the two germline ends.